Included here is one T cell receptor (beta chain) sequence, with context. There are a few counts of this clone. The target of this receptor is not known. No quality values exist for individual bases; no much larger clone is one base distant. The study evaluated CTLA-4 blockade (ipilimumab) given together with focal radiation therapy in patients who had chemo-refractory metastatic non-small-cell lung cancer. Library prep was done by the immunoSEQ multiplex PCR assay. TCRdb re-hosts the immuneACCESS table, in-frame sequences only. Its copies lack some clones; in the studies checked, an unresolved V gene accounts for under half of them, and the cause for the rest is not known. Across this sample there are 40,000 or so clones, with around 85% seen only once. About 20% of the sample is taken by the ten largest. These data belong to a study of radiotherapy plus CTLA-4 blockade in lung cancer listed by TCRdb under 2018. Regarding the research as a whole: Objective responses occurred in roughly 20% of enrolled patients, and around 30% achieved disease control.

The investigation overall reported the following: Early dynamic changes in blood T cell clones, together with increased serum interferon-beta after radiation, were reported as the strongest predictors of response. After treatment with radiotherapy and ipilimumab, TCR clones that originated in tumors expanded in peripheral blood.

V is shortened by 3 bases, J by 6 bases, and the region joining them spans 9 bases. The germline V gene yields KGHSH for CDR1 and LQKENI for CDR2. From the cysteine through the phenylalanine, the CDR3 covers 13 amino acids. This entry keeps only the CDR3 DNA: 39 bases, framed from base 1. The sequence links TRBV18 to TRBJ1-5, with the D gene not clear enough to name. The material sequenced was peripheral blood, taken from a patient treated with radiotherapy plus ipilimumab. This sequence was found in a human donor with non-small cell lung cancer whose response to radiotherapy plus ipilimumab could not be evaluated. The nucleotides are TGTGCCAGCTCACCTGGGAGGGCTCAGCCCCAGCATTTT. It codes for CASSPGRAQPQHF.